These T cell receptor beta chains were read from a single sample in a study of T-cell memory formation after mild COVID-19. One entry per CDR3 protein, called by TCRdb with MiXCR from the 5' RACE reads. The sample lists just under 50,000 distinct CDR3 sequences; 9.5% to 15% were seen once. The sequenced sample consisted of PBMCs or a T cell subset sorted from them (not recorded which). All receptors derive from a man between 18 and 35 years old who had mild COVID-19 (a few samples of this study predate the infection). Cell type and time point are not known. CDR3s include the opening cysteine and the closing phenylalanine or tryptophan. D genes are given only for firm matches. Clone sizes are given selectively: once, few, many, or a class where the clone is expanded.

>TRBV11-2|TRBJ2-3|many|TRBD2
TGTGCCAGCAGCCCGGGGGGACTAGCGGTCGGCACAGATACGCAGTATTTT
CASSPGGLAVGTDTQYF
>TRBV29-1|TRBJ2-1|few|.
TGCAGCGTTGAACTTAGGGACAATGAGCAGTTCTTC
CSVELRDNEQFF
>TRBV20-1|TRBJ1-1|many|.
TGCAGTGCTAGAGATCCCAGGGCAGGCACTGAAGCTTTCTTT
CSARDPRAGTEAFF
>TRBV20-1|TRBJ2-6|many|.
TGCAGTGCGGACAGTGGAAGGGCCAACGTCCTGACTTTC
CSADSGRANVLTF
>TRBV12-3/TRBV12-4|TRBJ2-3|many|.
TGTGCCAGCACAGAAACCGATACGCAGTATTTT
CASTETDTQYF
>TRBV5-1|TRBJ2-5|.|.
TGCGCCAGCAGCTTGAATGCGGGCGGGGAGACCCAGTACTTC
CASSLNAGGETQYF
>TRBV18|TRBJ2-2|few|.
TGTGCCAGCTCACCACCGGGGAGAAACACCGGGGAGCTGTTTTTT
CASSPPGRNTGELFF
>TRBV20-1|TRBJ1-2|.|.
TGCAGTGCTAGAGGACTCGATAACTATGGCTACACCTTC
CSARGLDNYGYTF
>TRBV24-1|TRBJ1-1|.|.
TGTGCCACTGAATCAGGGTGGGGCACTGAAGCTTTCTTT
CATESGWGTEAFF
>TRBV4-1|TRBJ2-3|.|.
TGCGCCAGCAGCCAGCTAGAGTTAGTGTACACAGATACGCAGTATTTT
CASSQLELVYTDTQYF